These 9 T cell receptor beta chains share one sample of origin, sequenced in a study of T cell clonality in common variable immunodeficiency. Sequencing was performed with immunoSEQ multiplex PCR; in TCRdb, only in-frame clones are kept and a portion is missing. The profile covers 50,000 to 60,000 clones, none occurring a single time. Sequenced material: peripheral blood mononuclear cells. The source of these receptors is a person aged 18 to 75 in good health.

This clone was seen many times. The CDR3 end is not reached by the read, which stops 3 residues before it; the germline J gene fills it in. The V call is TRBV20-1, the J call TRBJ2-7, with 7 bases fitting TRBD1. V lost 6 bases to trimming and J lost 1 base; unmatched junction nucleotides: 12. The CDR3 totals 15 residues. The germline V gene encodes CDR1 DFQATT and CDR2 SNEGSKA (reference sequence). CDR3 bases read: TGCAGTGCAACAAGAGCCGGGACAGTTTCCTACGAG. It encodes CSATRAGTVSYE. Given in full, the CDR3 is CSATRAGTVSYEQYF.

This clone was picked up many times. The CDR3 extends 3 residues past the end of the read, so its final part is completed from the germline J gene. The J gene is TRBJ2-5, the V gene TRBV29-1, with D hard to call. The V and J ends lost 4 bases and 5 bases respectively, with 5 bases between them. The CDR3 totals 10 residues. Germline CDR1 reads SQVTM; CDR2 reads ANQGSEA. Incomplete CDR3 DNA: TGCAGCGTTGTCGCGGAGACC. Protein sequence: CSVVAET. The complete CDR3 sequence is CSVVAETQYF.

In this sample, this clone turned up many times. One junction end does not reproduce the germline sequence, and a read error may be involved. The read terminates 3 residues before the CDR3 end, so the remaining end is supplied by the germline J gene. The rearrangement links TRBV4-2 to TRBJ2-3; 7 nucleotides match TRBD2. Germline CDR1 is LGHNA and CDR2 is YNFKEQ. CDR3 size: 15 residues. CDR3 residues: CASSQDVIAGDTQYF. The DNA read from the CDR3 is TGCGCCAGCAGCCAAGATGTGATAGCGGGAGATACG.

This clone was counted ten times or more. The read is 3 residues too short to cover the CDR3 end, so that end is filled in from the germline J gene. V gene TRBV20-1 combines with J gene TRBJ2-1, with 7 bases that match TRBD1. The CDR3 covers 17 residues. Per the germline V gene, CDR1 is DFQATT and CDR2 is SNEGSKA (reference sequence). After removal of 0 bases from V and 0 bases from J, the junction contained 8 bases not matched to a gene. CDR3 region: CSARDASTGISYNEQFF. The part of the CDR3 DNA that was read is TGCAGTGCTAGAGATGCCTCGACAGGGATCTCCTACAATGAG.

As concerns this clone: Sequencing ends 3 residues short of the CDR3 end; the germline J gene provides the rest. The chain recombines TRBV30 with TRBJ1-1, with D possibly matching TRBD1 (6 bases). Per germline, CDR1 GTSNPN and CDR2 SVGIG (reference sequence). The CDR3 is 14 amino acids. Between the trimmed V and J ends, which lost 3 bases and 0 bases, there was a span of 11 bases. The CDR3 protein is CAWRGARMNTEAFF. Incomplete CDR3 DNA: TGTGCCTGGAGGGGGGCAAGAATGAACACTGAA.

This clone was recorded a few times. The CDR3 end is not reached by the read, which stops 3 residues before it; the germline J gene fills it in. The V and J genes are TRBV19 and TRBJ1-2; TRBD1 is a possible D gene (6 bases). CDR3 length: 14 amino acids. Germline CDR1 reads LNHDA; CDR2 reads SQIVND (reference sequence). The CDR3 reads CATISRVGANGYTF. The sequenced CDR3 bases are TGTGCCACTATTAGTCGGGTGGGGGCTAACGGC. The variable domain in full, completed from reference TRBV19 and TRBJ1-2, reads DGGITQSPKYLFRKEGQNVTLSCEQNLNHDAMYWYRQDPGQGLRLIYYSQIVNDFQKGDIAEGYSVSREKKESFPLTVTSAQKNPTAFYLCATISRVGANGYTFGSGTRLTVV.

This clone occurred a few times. CDR3 amino acids: CASSPPAGGAVNEQFF. The CDR3 bases that were read are TGCGCCAGCAGCCCCCCAGCGGGGGGGGCGGTCAATGAG. This sequence joins TRBV5-1 and TRBJ2-1; 10 bases line up with TRBD2. The read falls 3 residues short of the CDR3 end, and the missing part is taken from the germline J gene. Germline V gives CDR1 SGHRS, CDR2 YFSETQ. This CDR3 is 16 amino acids long. V lost 4 bases, J lost 6 bases, and 10 bases stayed unmatched. Full variable domain (rest looked up from reference TRBV5-1 and TRBJ2-1): KAGVTQTPRYLIKTRGQQVTLSCSPISGHRSVSWYQQTPGQGLQFLFEYFSETQRNKGNFPGRFSGRQFSNSRSEMNVSTLELGDSALYLCASSPPAGGAVNEQFFGPGTRLTVL.

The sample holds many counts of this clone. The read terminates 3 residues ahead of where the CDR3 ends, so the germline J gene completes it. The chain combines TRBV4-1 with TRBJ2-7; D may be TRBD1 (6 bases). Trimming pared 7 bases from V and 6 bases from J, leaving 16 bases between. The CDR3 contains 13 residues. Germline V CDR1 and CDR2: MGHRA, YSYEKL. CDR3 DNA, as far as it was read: TGCGCCAGCAACGTCCCGGGACAACCCGAG. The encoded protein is CASNVPGQPE. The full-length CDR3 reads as CASNVPGQPEQYF.

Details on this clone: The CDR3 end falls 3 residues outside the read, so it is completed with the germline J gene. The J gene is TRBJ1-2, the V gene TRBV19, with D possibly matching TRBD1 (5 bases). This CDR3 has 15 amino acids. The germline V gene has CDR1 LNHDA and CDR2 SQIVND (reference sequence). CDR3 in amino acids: CASSILGGSYNEYTF. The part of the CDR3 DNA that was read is TGTGCCAGTAGTATTCTGGGGGGATCCTACAATGAG.